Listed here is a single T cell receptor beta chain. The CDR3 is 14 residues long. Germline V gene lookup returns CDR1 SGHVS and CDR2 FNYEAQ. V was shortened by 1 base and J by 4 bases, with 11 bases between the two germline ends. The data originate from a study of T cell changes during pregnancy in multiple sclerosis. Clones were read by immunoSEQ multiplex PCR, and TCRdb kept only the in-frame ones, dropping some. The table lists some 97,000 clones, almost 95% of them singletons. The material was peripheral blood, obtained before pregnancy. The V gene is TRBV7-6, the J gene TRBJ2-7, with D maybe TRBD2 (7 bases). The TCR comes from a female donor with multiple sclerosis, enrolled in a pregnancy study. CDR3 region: CASSLGGGAYEQYF. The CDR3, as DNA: TGTGCCAGCAGCTTAGGAGGGGGGGCGTACGAGCAGTACTTC.